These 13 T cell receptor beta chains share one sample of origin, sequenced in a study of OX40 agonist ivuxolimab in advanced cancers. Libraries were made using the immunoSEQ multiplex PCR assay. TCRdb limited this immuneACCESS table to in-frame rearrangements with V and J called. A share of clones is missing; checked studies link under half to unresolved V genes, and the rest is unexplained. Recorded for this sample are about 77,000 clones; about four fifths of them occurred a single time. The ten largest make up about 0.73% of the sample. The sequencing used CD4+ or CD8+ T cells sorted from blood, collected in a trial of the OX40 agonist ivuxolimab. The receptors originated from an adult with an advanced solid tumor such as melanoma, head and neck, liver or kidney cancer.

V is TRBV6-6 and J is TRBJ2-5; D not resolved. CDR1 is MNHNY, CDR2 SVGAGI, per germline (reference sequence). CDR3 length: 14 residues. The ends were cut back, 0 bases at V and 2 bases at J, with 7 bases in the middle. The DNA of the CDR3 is TGTGCCAGCAGTTACTCTAACCTACAAGAGACCCAGTACTTC. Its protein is CASSYSNLQETQYF.

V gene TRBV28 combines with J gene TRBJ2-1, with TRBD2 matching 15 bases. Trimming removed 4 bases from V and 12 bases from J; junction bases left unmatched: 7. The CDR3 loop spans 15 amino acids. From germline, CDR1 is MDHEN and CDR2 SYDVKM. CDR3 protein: CASSSGLAGGGAQFF. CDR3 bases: TGTGCCAGCAGTTCCGGACTAGCGGGAGGGGGGGCGCAGTTCTTC.

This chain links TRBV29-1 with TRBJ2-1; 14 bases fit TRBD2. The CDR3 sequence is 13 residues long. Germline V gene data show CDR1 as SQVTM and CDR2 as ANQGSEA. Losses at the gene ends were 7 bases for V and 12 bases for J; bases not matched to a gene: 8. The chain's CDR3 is CSAKGLAGERQFF. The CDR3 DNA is TGCAGCGCCAAGGGACTAGCGGGAGAACGGCAGTTCTTC.

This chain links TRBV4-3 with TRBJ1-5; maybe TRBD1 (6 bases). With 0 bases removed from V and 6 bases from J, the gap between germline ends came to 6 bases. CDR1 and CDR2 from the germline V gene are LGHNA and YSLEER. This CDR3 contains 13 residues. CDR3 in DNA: TGCGCCAGCAGCCAAGAAGGGGGTCAGCCCCAGCATTTT. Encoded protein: CASSQEGGQPQHF.

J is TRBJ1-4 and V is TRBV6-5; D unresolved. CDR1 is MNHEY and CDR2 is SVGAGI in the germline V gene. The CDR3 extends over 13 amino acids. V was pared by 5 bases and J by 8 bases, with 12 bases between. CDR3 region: CASSPKYGEKLFF. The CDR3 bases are TGTGCCAGCAGTCCCAAATACGGGGAAAAACTGTTTTTT.

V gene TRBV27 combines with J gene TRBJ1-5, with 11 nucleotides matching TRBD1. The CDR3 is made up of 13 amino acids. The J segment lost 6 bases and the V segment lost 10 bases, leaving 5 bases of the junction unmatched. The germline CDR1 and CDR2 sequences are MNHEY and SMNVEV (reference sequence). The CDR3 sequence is CANGQGAVQPQHF. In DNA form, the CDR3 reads TGTGCCAACGGACAGGGGGCGGTTCAGCCCCAGCATTTT.

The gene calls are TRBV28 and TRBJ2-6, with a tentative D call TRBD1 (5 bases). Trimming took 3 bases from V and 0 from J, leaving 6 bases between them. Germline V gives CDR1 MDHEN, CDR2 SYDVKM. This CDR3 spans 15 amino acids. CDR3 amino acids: CASSFGASGANVLTF. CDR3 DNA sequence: TGTGCCAGCAGTTTTGGGGCCTCTGGGGCCAACGTCCTGACTTTC.

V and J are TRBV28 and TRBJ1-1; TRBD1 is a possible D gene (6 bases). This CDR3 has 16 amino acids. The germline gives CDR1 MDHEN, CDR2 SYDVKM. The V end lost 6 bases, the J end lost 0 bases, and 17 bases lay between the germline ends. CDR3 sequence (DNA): TGTGCCAGCAGGACCGGAGGACAGTCCATGAACACTGAAGCTTTCTTT. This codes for CASRTGGQSMNTEAFF.

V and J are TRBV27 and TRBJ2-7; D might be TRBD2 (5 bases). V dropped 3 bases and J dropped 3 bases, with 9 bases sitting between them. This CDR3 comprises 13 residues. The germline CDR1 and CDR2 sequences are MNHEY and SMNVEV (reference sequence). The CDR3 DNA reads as TGTGCCAGCAGTTTCCGGGGAAACTACGAGCAGTACTTC. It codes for CASSFRGNYEQYF.

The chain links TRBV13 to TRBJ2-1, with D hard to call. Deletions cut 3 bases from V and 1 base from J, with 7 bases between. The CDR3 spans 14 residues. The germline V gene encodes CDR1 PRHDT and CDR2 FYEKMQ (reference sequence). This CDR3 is CASSFRMSYNEQFF. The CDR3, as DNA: TGTGCCAGCAGCTTCCGGATGTCCTACAATGAGCAGTTCTTC.

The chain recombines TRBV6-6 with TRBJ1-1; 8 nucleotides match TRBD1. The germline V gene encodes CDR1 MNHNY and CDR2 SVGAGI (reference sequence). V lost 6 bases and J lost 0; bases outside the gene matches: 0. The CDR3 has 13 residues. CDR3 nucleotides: TGTGCCAGCAGGACAGGGGTGAACACTGAAGCTTTCTTT. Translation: CASRTGVNTEAFF.

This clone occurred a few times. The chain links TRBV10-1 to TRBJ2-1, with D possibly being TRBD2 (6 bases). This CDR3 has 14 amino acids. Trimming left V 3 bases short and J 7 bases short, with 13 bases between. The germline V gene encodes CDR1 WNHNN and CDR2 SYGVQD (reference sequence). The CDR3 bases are TGCGCCAGCAGTGAAACGGGAGTACGTAATGAGCAGTTCTTC. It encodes CASSETGVRNEQFF.

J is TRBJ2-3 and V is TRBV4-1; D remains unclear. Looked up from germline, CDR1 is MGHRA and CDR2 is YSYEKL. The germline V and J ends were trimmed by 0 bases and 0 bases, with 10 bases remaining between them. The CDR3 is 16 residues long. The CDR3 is CASSQERWGSTDTQYF. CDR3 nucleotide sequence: TGCGCCAGCAGCCAAGAACGGTGGGGTAGCACAGATACGCAGTATTTT.